A selection of T cell receptor beta chains follows, all from one sample in a study of blood T cell repertoires in COVID-19. TCRdb's copy holds only in-frame clones and misses some; the assay was immunoSEQ multiplex PCR. The table includes approximately 360,000 clones, less than 90% detected once. The material sequenced was PBMCs or T cells enriched from blood (not recorded which). These receptors all come from a woman between 45 and 65 years old who had recovered from COVID-19. CDR3s include the opening cysteine and the closing phenylalanine or tryptophan. A D gene is named only where the DNA matches it firmly. Clone size appears in some rows only: once, few, many, or a class for an expanded clone.

CDR3 protein,CDR3 DNA,clone size,D gene,J gene,V gene
CASTTVGQYVVYGYTF,TGTGCCAGTACCACCGTCGGACAGTATGTTGTCTATGGCTACACCTTC,.,.,TRBJ1-2,TRBV19
CASSRDRQYGYTF,TGTGCCAGCAGCAGGGACAGGCAATATGGCTACACCTTC,once,TRBD1,TRBJ1-2,TRBV3-1/TRBV3-2
CASSLWGTDYHSGNTIYF,TGTGCCAGCAGCTTGTGGGGGACAGATTACCACTCTGGAAACACCATATATTTT,.,TRBD1,TRBJ1-3,TRBV5-6
CASSLAGQGSGEAFF,TGTGCCAGCAGCTTAGCTGGTCAGGGGTCGGGTGAAGCTTTCTTT,.,.,TRBJ1-1,TRBV11-1
CASSLTGQSNTEAFF,TGTGCCAGCAGCTTAACGGGACAGTCGAACACTGAAGCTTTCTTT,.,TRBD1,TRBJ1-1,TRBV7-8
CASSFFPLTDSYTEAFF,TGTGCCAGCAGCTTTTTCCCGCTCACGGACAGTTACACTGAAGCTTTCTTT,.,.,TRBJ1-1,TRBV5-4
CASSQGGDVGAFF,TGTGCCAGCAGCCAGGGAGGTGACGTTGGAGCTTTCTTT,.,.,TRBJ1-1,TRBV7-8
CASSPSGTSGSDEQFF,TGTGCCAGCTCACCATCCGGGACTAGCGGGAGCGATGAGCAGTTCTTC,.,TRBD2,TRBJ2-1,TRBV18
CAWSTQGGGYTF,TGTGCCTGGAGTACCCAGGGGGGCGGCTACACCTTC,.,TRBD1,TRBJ1-2,TRBV30
CASSLGLAQETQYF,TGTGCCAGCAGCTTGGGACTAGCCCAAGAGACCCAGTACTTC,.,TRBD2,TRBJ2-5,TRBV5-4
CASSEDRINYGYTF,TGTGCCAGCAGCGAAGACAGGATTAACTATGGCTACACCTTC,.,.,TRBJ1-2,TRBV5-8
CASSISGTENQPQHF,TGTGCCAGTAGTATTTCCGGGACAGAAAATCAGCCCCAGCATTTT,.,TRBD1,TRBJ1-5,TRBV19
CASSSNTVDGYTF,TGTGCCAGCAGCTCCAACACAGTGGATGGCTACACCTTC,few,.,TRBJ1-2,TRBV7-2
CASSQGAYNEQFF,TGTGCCAGTAGCCAGGGGGCCTACAATGAGCAGTTCTTC,.,TRBD1,TRBJ2-1,TRBV19
CASSLAGGPTSGNTIYF,TGTGCCAGCAGCTTGGCCGGGGGTCCCACTTCTGGAAACACCATATATTTT,.,.,TRBJ1-3,TRBV5-4
CAYSLGGSLEAFF,TGTGCCTACTCGTTAGGAGGTTCACTTGAAGCTTTCTTT,.,.,TRBJ1-1,TRBV30
CASSQTTTGASYGYTF,TGCGCCAGCAGCCAGACGACGACAGGGGCCTCCTATGGCTACACCTTC,.,TRBD1,TRBJ1-2,TRBV4-3
CASSFDGQNYGYTF,TGTGCCAGCAGCTTTGATGGACAGAACTATGGCTACACCTTC,.,.,TRBJ1-2,TRBV7-9
CASSLGGLNTEAFF,TGTGCCAGCAGTCTAGGGGGCTTGAACACTGAAGCTTTCTTT,.,TRBD1,TRBJ1-1,TRBV27
CASSYPDRGHNYGYTF,TGTGCCAGCAGTTACCCCGACAGGGGCCATAACTATGGCTACACCTTC,.,TRBD1,TRBJ1-2,TRBV6-2/TRBV6-3
CASRASGGASNEQFF,TGTGCCAGCAGGGCCAGCGGGGGGGCCTCCAATGAGCAGTTCTTC,.,TRBD2,TRBJ2-1,TRBV6-5
CASSTGLYEKLFF,TGTGCCAGTAGTACAGGGCTATACGAAAAACTGTTTTTT,.,.,TRBJ1-4,TRBV19
CASSEYEGAHNEQFF,TGTGCCAGCAGTGAATATGAGGGGGCCCACAATGAGCAGTTCTTC,.,TRBD1,TRBJ2-1,TRBV25-1
CASSLETSNQPQHF,TGTGCCAGCAGTCTAGAGACTAGCAATCAGCCCCAGCATTTT,.,.,TRBJ1-5,TRBV27
CASKLTANEKLFF,TGCGCCAGCAAACTTACAGCTAATGAAAAACTGTTTTTT,.,.,TRBJ1-4,TRBV5-1
CSVESLAGGEQYF,TGCAGCGTTGAATCTCTAGCGGGAGGGGAGCAGTACTTC,few,TRBD2,TRBJ2-7,TRBV29-1
CASSSGQASDSPYGYTF,TGCGCCAGCAGCTCGGGACAGGCGTCCGACTCCCCCTATGGCTACACCTTC,.,TRBD1,TRBJ1-2,TRBV5-1
CASSLVAGPYNEQFF,TGTGCCAGCAGCTTAGTAGCGGGTCCCTACAATGAGCAGTTCTTC,few,TRBD2,TRBJ2-1,TRBV7-7
CATSDRGAGGTDTQYF,TGTGCCACCAGTGACCGGGGGGCCGGGGGCACAGATACGCAGTATTTT,once,.,TRBJ2-3,TRBV24-1
CASSFPSSGGHNEQFF,TGTGCCAGCAGCTTTCCTTCTAGCGGGGGGCACAATGAGCAGTTCTTC,.,TRBD2,TRBJ2-1,TRBV5-6
CASEGQGYQPQHF,TGTGCCAGCGAGGGACAGGGCTATCAGCCCCAGCATTTT,once,TRBD1,TRBJ1-5,TRBV6-5
CASSLFGGVGDRYTF,TGTGCCAGCAGCTTATTTGGGGGGGTGGGTGATCGCTACACCTTC,.,.,TRBJ1-2,TRBV7-2
CARSLAWGHAYEQYF,TGTGCCAGAAGCTTGGCTTGGGGACATGCCTACGAGCAGTACTTC,.,.,TRBJ2-7,TRBV5-3
CASSLGGPAEYF,TGTGCCAGCAGCTTGGGCGGGCCTGCAGAGTACTTC,.,.,TRBJ2-7,TRBV7-8
CASSLVRQGNSPLHF,TGTGCCAGCAGCTTAGTAAGGCAGGGGAATTCACCCCTCCACTTT,once,.,TRBJ1-6,TRBV11-2
CASSQLPTGGLGNTIYF,TGTGCCAGCAGCCAACTCCCAACAGGGGGCCTAGGAAACACCATATATTTT,.,TRBD1,TRBJ1-3,TRBV3-1/TRBV3-2
CASSLVGSGSTDTQYF,TGTGCCAGCAGCTTAGTGGGTAGCGGCAGCACAGATACGCAGTATTTT,.,.,TRBJ2-3,TRBV7-2
CASSFLGTGGYEQYF,TGCGCCAGCAGCTTTCTCGGGACAGGTGGTTACGAGCAGTACTTC,.,TRBD1,TRBJ2-7,TRBV5-1
CASSRPLVAPGELFF,TGCGCCAGCAGCCGACCTCTCGTAGCACCCGGGGAGCTGTTTTTT,.,.,TRBJ2-2,TRBV4-1
CARSLGDPGAEQYF,TGTGCCAGAAGCTTGGGGGACCCAGGGGCAGAGCAGTACTTC,.,.,TRBJ2-7,TRBV5-3
CATSRDRNTGELFF,TGTGCCACCAGCCGCGACAGGAACACCGGGGAGCTGTTTTTT,.,.,TRBJ2-2,TRBV15
CASSLAGGDRGRGYTF,TGTGCCAGCAGCTTAGCAGGGGGAGACAGGGGCCGCGGCTACACCTTC,.,TRBD1,TRBJ1-2,TRBV7-9
CAWSRKREEKLFF,TGTGCCTGGAGCCGCAAACGGGAGGAAAAACTGTTTTTT,.,.,TRBJ1-4,TRBV30
CASSLAASSYNSPLHF,TGTGCCAGCAGCTTAGCAGCGAGCTCCTATAATTCACCCCTCCACTTT,.,.,TRBJ1-6,TRBV7-2
CASSLSDRAPNSPLHF,TGTGCCAGCAGTTTATCGGACAGGGCGCCAAATTCACCCCTCCACTTT,.,TRBD1,TRBJ1-6,TRBV27
CASSYTGAASYEQYF,TGTGCCAGCAGTTATACAGGAGCAGCCTCCTACGAGCAGTACTTC,.,.,TRBJ2-7,TRBV28